Reported below is one TCR beta chain. Its cognate antigen is unknown. The tumor samples were collected prior to definitive surgery or chemotherapy. This sample is drawn from a study of high-grade serous ovarian cancer treatment subgroups. Study-level background: Mean per sample: about 14,000 reads, about 7,000 unique TCR beta rearrangements. Study-wide results and limits: Only CDR3 was analyzed; CDR1 and CDR2 were not. Different patients shared almost no repertoire; same-patient tumors shared about 0.11 to 0.85.

TCRdb keeps only in-frame clones here, not all; method: immunoSEQ multiplex PCR. In the table there are approximately 17,000 clones, under 85% of which are singletons. The specimen sequenced was tumor tissue. The sequence was collected from a human donor with high-grade serous ovarian cancer.

DNA of the CDR3: TGTGCCAGCAGCTTAGTAGGAGCAGCGGGGGACGTCTCTGGGGCCAACGTCCTGACTTTC. Translated: CASSLVGAAGDVSGANVLTF. This chain connects TRBV11-3 to TRBJ2-6, with 8 bases matching TRBD2. The length of the CDR3 is 20 residues. Germline V CDR1 and CDR2: SGHNT, YENEEA. J lost 0 bases, V lost 1 base, and 11 bases had no gene match.